The source of this T cell receptor (beta chain) is a study of blood T cell repertoires in COVID-19. Study-wide context: Sites in the United States, Italy and Spain provided acute and convalescent COVID-19 samples.

Germline V CDR1 and CDR2: SGHVS, FQNEAQ. Trimming pared 5 bases from V and 0 bases from J, leaving 13 bases between. The CDR3 contains 15 residues. This clone was seen a few times. In the original workflow: Reference gene primer amplification yielded estimated nucleated cell counts. The table came from immunoSEQ multiplex PCR; TCRdb's copy has only in-frame clones and leaves some out. That table supplies the V and J calls and clone size; D and trimming were determined from the DNA. The sample records about 36,000 clones, more than 70% being singletons. Sequencing was carried out using peripheral blood. The sequence derives from a man between 60 and 75 years old with acute or convalescent COVID-19. This chain uses TRBV7-8 with TRBJ1-2, with unresolved D. The CDR3 protein is CASSLQALANYGYTF. In nucleotides, the CDR3 is TGTGCCAGCAGCCTCCAGGCGTTAGCTAACTATGGCTACACCTTC.